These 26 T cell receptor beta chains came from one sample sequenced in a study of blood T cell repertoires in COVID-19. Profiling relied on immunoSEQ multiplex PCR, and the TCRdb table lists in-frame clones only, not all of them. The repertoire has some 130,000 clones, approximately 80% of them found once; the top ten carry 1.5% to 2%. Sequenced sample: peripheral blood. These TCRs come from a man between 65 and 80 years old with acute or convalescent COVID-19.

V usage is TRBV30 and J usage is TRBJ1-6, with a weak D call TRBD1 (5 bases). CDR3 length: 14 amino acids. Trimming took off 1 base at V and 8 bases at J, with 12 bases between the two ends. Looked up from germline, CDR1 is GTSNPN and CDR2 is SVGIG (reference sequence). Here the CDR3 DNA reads TGTGCCTGGAGTGGGGTAGGCAGGGATTCACCCCTCCACTTT. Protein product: CAWSGVGRDSPLHF.

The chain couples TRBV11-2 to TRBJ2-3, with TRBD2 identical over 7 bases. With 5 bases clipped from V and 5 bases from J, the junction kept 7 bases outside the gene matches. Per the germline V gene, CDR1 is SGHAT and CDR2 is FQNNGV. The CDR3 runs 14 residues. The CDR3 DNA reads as TGTGCCAGCAGCCTAGCCGGGGGGTTAGATACGCAGTATTTT. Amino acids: CASSLAGGLDTQYF. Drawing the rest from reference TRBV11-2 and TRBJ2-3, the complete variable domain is EAGVAQSPRYKIIEKRQSVAFWCNPISGHATLYWYQQILGQGPKLLIQFQNNGVVDDSQLPKDRFSAERLKGVDSTLKIQPAKLEDSAVYLCASSLAGGLDTQYFGPGTRLTVL.

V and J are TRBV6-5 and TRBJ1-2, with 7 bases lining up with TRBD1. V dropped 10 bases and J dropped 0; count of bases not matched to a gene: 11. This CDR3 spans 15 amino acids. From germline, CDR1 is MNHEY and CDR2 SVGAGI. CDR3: CATPSTGLSNYGYTF. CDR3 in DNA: TGTGCCACCCCTTCGACAGGGCTATCTAACTATGGCTACACCTTC.

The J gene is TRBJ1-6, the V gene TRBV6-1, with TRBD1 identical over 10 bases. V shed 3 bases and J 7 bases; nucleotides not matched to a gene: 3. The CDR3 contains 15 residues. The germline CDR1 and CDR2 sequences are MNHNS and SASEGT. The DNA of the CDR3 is TGTGCCAGCAGTGAGGGACAGGGGAGAAATTCACCCCTCCACTTT. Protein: CASSEGQGRNSPLHF.

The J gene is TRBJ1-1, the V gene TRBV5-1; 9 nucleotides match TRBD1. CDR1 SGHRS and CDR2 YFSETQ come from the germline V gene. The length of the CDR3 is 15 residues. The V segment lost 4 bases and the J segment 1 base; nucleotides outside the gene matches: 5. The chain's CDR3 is CASSRETGGNTEAFF. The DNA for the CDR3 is TGCGCCAGCAGCAGAGAGACAGGGGGGAACACTGAAGCTTTCTTT.

The CDR3 here is CASRETGFNQPQHF. As DNA, the CDR3 is TGTGCCAGCAGGGAAACGGGATTCAATCAGCCCCAGCATTTT. The genes are TRBV25-1 and TRBJ1-5; D remains ambiguous. The germline V gene encodes CDR1 MGHDK and CDR2 SYGVNS. V dropped 6 bases and J dropped 3 bases, with 12 bases sitting between them. CDR3 length: 14 amino acids.

CDR3: CASSFGSGTEPYEQYF. The CDR3, as DNA: TGTGCCAGCAGCTTCGGCTCCGGGACAGAACCCTACGAGCAGTACTTC. The chain is built from TRBV5-5 and TRBJ2-7; 7 bases align to TRBD1. Germline V gene sequence: CDR1 SGHKS, CDR2 YYEKEE (reference sequence). CDR3 length equals 16 residues. V shed 2 bases, J shed 2 bases, and the junction held 10 bases outside the gene matches.

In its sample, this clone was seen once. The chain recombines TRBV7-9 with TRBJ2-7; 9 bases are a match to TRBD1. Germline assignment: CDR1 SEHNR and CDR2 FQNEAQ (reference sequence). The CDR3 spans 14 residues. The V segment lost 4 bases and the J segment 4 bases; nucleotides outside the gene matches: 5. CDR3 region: CASSSGTGTYEQYF. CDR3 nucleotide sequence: TGTGCCAGCAGCTCCGGGACAGGGACTTACGAGCAGTACTTC.

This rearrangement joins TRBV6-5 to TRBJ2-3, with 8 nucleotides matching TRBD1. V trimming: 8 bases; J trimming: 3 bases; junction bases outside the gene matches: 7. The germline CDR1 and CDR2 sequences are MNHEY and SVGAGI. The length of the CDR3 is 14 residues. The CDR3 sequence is CASEMDRVTDTQYF. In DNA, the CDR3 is TGTGCCAGCGAAATGGACAGGGTTACAGATACGCAGTATTTT.

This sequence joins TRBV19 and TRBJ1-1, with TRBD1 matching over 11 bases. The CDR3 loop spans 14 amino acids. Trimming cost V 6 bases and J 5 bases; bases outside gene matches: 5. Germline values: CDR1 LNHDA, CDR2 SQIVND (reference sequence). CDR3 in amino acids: CASSRTGGWTEAFF. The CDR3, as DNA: TGTGCCAGTAGCCGGACAGGGGGCTGGACTGAAGCTTTCTTT.

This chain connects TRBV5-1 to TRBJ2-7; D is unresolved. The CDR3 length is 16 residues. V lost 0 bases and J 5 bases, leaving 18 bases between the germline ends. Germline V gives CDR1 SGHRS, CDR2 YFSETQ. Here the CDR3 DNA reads TGCGCCAGCAGCTTGGCCACGGTAGGAGCATCCCACGAGCAGTACTTC. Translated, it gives CASSLATVGASHEQYF.

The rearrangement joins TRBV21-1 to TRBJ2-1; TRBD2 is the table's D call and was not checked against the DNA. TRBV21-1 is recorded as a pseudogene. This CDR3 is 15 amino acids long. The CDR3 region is CASSKGGGGVNEQFF. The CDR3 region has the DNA TGTGCCAGCAGCAAAGGAGGTGGGGGGGTCAATGAGCAGTTCTTC.

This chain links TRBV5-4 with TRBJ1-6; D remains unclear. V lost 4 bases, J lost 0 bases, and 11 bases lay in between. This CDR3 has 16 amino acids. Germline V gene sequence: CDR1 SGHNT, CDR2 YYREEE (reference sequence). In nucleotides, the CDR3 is TGTGCCAGCAGCCTGGCAGGCATCTCCTATAATTCACCCCTCCACTTT. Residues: CASSLAGISYNSPLHF.

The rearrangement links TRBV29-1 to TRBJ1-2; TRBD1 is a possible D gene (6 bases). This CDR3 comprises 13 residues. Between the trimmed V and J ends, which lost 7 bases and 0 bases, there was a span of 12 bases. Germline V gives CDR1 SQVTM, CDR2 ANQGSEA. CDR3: CSAGTGTNYGYTF. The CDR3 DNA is TGCAGCGCCGGAACAGGGACTAACTATGGCTACACCTTC.

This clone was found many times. Written as DNA, the CDR3 is TGCGCCAGCAGCCAAGATCTTGTTGGAGCCCAGCATTTT. Translation gives CASSQDLVGAQHF. This sequence joins TRBV4-1 and TRBJ1-5; D gene unclear. This CDR3 comprises 13 residues. Germline loops: CDR1 MGHRA, CDR2 YSYEKL. V was pared by 0 bases and J by 11 bases, with 11 bases between.

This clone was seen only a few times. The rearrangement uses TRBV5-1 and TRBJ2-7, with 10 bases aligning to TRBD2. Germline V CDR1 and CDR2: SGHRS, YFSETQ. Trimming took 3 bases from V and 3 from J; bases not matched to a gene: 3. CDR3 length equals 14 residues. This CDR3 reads CASSYSGGNYEQYF. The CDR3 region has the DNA TGCGCCAGCAGCTATAGCGGGGGGAACTACGAGCAGTACTTC.

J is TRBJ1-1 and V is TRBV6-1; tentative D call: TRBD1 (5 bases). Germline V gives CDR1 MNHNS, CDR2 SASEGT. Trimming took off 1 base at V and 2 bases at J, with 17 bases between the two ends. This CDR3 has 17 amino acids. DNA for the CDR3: TGTGCCAGCAGTGAAGGCTTACCGGGGGGGGTCAACACTGAAGCTTTCTTT. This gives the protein CASSEGLPGGVNTEAFF.

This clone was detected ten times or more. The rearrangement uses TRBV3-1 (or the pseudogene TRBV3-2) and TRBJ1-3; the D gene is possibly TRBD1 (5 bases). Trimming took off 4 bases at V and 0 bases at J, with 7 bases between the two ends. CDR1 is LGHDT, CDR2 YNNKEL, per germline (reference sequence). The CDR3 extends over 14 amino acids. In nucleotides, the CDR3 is TGTGCCAGCAGCCGGACAAGCTCTGGAAACACCATATATTTT. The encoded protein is CASSRTSSGNTIYF.

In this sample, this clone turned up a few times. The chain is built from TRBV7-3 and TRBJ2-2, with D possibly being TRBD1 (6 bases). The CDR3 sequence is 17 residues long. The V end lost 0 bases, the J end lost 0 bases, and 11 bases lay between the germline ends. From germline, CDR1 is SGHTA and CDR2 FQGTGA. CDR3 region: CASSLTSRGANTGELFF. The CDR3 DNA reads TGTGCCAGCAGCTTAACGTCCAGGGGCGCGAACACCGGGGAGCTGTTTTTT.

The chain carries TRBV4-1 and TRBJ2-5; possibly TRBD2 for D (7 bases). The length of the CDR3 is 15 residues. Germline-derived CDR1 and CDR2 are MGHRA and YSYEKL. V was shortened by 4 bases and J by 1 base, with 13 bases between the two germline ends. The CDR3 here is CASSRGGAFQETQYF. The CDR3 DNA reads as TGCGCCAGCAGCCGGGGGGGCGCTTTCCAAGAGACCCAGTACTTC.

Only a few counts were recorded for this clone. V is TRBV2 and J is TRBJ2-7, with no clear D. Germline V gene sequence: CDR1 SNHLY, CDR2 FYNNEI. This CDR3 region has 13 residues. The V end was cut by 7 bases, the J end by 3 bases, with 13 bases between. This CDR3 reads CASKVPLNYEQYF. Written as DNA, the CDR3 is TGTGCCAGCAAAGTGCCACTAAACTACGAGCAGTACTTC.

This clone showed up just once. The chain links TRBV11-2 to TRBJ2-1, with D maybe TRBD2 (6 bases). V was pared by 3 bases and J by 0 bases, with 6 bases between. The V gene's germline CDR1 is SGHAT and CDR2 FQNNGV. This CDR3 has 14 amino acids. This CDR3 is CASSFGGSYNEQFF. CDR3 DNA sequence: TGTGCCAGCAGCTTCGGGGGCTCCTACAATGAGCAGTTCTTC.

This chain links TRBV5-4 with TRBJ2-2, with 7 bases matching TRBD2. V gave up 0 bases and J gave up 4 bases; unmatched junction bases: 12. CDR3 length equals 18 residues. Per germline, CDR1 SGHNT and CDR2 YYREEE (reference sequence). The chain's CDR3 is CASSLGRAGVRSTGELFF. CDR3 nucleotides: TGTGCCAGCAGCTTGGGGAGGGCGGGAGTACGCAGCACCGGGGAGCTGTTTTTT.

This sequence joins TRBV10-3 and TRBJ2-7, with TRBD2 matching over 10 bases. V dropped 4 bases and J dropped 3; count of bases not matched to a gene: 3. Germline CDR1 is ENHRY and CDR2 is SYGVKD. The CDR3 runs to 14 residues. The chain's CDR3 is CAISASSGGYEQYF. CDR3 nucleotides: TGTGCCATCAGTGCCTCTAGCGGGGGCTACGAGCAGTACTTC.

The CDR3 here is CASGAASSQPQHF. The CDR3 DNA sequence: TGTGCCAGCGGGGCAGCAAGTAGTCAGCCCCAGCATTTT. The chain is built from TRBV27 and TRBJ1-5, with a tentative D call TRBD1 (5 bases). The germline V and J ends were trimmed by 8 bases and 6 bases, with 14 bases remaining between them. Per the germline V gene, CDR1 is MNHEY and CDR2 is SMNVEV (reference sequence). This CDR3 comprises 13 residues.

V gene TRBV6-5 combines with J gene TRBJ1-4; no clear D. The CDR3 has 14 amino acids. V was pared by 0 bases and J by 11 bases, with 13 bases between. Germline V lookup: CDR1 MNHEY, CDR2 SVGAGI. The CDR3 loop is CASSYSRTLGKLFF. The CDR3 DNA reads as TGTGCCAGCAGTTACTCGCGGACTCTTGGGAAACTGTTTTTT.